Listed below are T cell receptor beta chains from one sample, sequenced in a study of blood T cell repertoires in COVID-19. Sequencing was performed with immunoSEQ multiplex PCR; in TCRdb, only in-frame clones are kept and a portion is missing. The sample lists about 250,000 clones, approximately 85% occurring once. What was sequenced was PBMCs or T cells enriched from blood (not recorded which). The receptor source for this set is a woman in her 50s with acute COVID-19. Each CDR3 is given without its conserved first and last residue. The order of the fields is V gene, D gene, J gene, CDR3 protein. D genes are given only for firm matches.

>TRBV12-3/TRBV12-4|-|TRBJ1-2
ASSFKEIYGYT
>TRBV11-3|-|TRBJ1-1
ASSLNAGNTEAF
>TRBV4-1|-|TRBJ1-2
ASSQDHGQGGGYT
>TRBV7-3|-|TRBJ1-1
ASSPDPGFQGAF
>TRBV15|TRBD2|TRBJ2-7
ATSRVSGVGEQY
>TRBV6-2/TRBV6-3|-|TRBJ2-7
ASSLIYEQY
>TRBV7-2|TRBD1|TRBJ2-1
ASSTDRTYNEQF
>TRBV29-1|-|TRBJ2-7
SVVFRGWESDEQY
>TRBV12-5|TRBD1|TRBJ1-2
ASGLKTGTGADYGYT
>TRBV25-1|-|TRBJ2-5
ASSDQGPRETQY